The rows below give T cell receptor beta chains drawn from one sample of a study of cytomegalovirus exposure and HLA in healthy donors. TCRdb's table, derived via immunoSEQ multiplex PCR, lists solely in-frame clones and lacks some. Here the sample spans fewer than 200,000 clones, about 83% being singletons. Sequencing was carried out using PBMCs. Receptor source: a woman in her thirties in good health and CMV-seronegative. Both conserved end residues are part of each CDR3. Each record gives: V gene, CDR3 length, D gene, J gene, clone size, CDR3 protein, CDR3 DNA. D genes are given only for firm matches. Clone size, where shown, is once, few, many, or a class for clones that have expanded.

TRBV2	15	-	TRBJ1-2	few	CASSEPDSSNYGYTF	TGTGCCAGCAGTGAACCGGACTCCTCTAACTATGGCTACACCTTC
TRBV19	14	-	TRBJ2-1	-	CASSISGASDEQFF	TGTGCCAGTAGTATAAGTGGGGCGAGCGATGAGCAGTTCTTC
TRBV19	13	-	TRBJ2-2	-	CASSIGGGGELFF	TGTGCCAGTAGTATAGGAGGGGGCGGGGAGCTGTTTTTT
TRBV7-2	15	-	TRBJ1-2	-	CASSLSSSGVHGYTF	TGTGCCAGCAGCTTGAGCAGTTCCGGGGTGCATGGCTACACCTTC
TRBV2	14	-	TRBJ1-1	-	CASSGVGRNTEAFF	TGTGCCAGCAGTGGGGTGGGCCGGAACACTGAAGCTTTCTTT
TRBV10-1	14	TRBD1	TRBJ2-7	few	CASSPADRGHEQYF	TGCGCCAGCTCCCCCGCCGACAGGGGGCACGAGCAGTACTTC
TRBV19	17	-	TRBJ1-5	-	CASSIYHSLESNQPQHF	TGTGCCAGTAGTATATATCACTCCTTGGAGAGCAATCAGCCCCAGCATTTT
TRBV19	15	TRBD2	TRBJ2-1	-	CASSIGTRGYGEQFF	TGTGCCAGTAGTATAGGGACTAGAGGGTACGGTGAGCAGTTCTTC
TRBV7-9	17	TRBD2	TRBJ2-7	-	CASSPLSLRGVSYEQYF	TGTGCCAGCAGCCCCCTCTCCCTCCGGGGGGTGTCCTACGAGCAGTACTTC
TRBV4-1	15	TRBD2	TRBJ2-7	-	CASSQGASGNYEQYF	TGCGCCAGCAGCCAAGGGGCTAGCGGAAATTACGAGCAGTACTTC
TRBV29-1	14	-	TRBJ1-1	once	CSVETGKSHTEAFF	TGCAGCGTTGAGACGGGGAAGTCGCATACTGAAGCTTTCTTT
TRBV4-2	14	-	TRBJ1-1	-	CASSQVGANTEAFF	TGTGCCAGCAGCCAAGTTGGGGCAAACACTGAAGCTTTCTTT
TRBV11-2	15	-	TRBJ2-2	-	CASSLETGSTGELFF	TGTGCCAGCAGCCTTGAAACAGGGAGTACCGGGGAGCTGTTTTTT
TRBV25-1	14	TRBD1	TRBJ1-1	few	CASSPRTGITEAFF	TGTGCCAGCAGTCCTCGGACAGGGATCACTGAAGCTTTCTTT
TRBV7-9	14	-	TRBJ2-7	-	CASSPKDRFYEQYF	TGTGCCAGCAGCCCAAAGGACAGATTTTACGAGCAGTACTTC
TRBV6-1	15	-	TRBJ2-7	few	CASRDLEGSSYEQYF	TGTGCCAGCAGGGATCTCGAGGGAAGCTCCTACGAGCAGTACTTC
TRBV7-9	13	-	TRBJ1-1	few	CASSYGMNTEAFF	TGTGCCAGCAGCTACGGTATGAACACTGAAGCTTTCTTT
TRBV6-6	14	-	TRBJ2-1	-	CASSPRLSYNEQFF	TGTGCCAGCAGTCCCAGGCTCTCCTACAATGAGCAGTTCTTC
TRBV7-9	18	TRBD2	TRBJ2-1	-	CASSPGTSGGAGYNEQFF	TGTGCCAGCAGCCCCGGGACTAGCGGGGGGGCGGGCTACAATGAGCAGTTCTTC
TRBV9	16	TRBD2	TRBJ2-3	-	CASSVDPSGGYDTQYF	TGTGCCAGCAGCGTAGATCCTAGCGGGGGATACGATACGCAGTATTTT
TRBV7-8	13	-	TRBJ2-7	-	CASSLPGLGEQYF	TGTGCCAGCAGCTTACCAGGGTTGGGCGAGCAGTACTTC
TRBV4-1	14	-	TRBJ2-7	once	CASSHGGPSHEQYF	TGCGCCAGCAGCCACGGAGGGCCTTCCCACGAGCAGTACTTC
TRBV7-9	16	-	TRBJ1-2	-	CASTGTSGLSNYGYTF	TGTGCCAGCACCGGGACGTCGGGACTGAGTAACTATGGCTACACCTTC
TRBV7-6	16	-	TRBJ1-4	-	CASSPRVKGWEEKLFF	TGTGCCAGCAGCCCCCGGGTCAAAGGGTGGGAGGAAAAACTGTTTTTT